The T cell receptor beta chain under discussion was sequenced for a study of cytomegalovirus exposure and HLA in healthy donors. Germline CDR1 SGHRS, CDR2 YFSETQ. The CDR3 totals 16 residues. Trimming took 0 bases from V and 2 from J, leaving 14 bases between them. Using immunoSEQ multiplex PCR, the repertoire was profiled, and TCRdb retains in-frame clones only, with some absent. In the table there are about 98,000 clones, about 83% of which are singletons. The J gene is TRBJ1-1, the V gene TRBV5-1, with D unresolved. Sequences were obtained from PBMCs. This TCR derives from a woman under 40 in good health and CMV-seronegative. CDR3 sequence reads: CASSLEASRHNTEAFF. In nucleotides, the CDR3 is TGCGCCAGCAGCTTGGAGGCGAGCAGACACAACACTGAAGCTTTCTTT.